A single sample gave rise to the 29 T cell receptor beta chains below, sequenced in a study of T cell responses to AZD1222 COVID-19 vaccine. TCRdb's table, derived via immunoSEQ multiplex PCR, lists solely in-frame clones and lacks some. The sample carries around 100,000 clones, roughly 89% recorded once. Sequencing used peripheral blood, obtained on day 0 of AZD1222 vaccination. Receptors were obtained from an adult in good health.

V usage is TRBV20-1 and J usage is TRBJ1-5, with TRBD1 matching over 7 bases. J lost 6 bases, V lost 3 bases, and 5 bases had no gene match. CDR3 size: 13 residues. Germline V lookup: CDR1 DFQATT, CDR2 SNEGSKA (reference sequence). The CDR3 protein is CSASRQGGQPQHF. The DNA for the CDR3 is TGCAGTGCTAGTCGCCAGGGGGGTCAGCCCCAGCATTTT.

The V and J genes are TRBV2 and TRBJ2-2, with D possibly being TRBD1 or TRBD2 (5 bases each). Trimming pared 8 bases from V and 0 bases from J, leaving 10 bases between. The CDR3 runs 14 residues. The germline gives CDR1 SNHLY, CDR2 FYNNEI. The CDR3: CASVGDANTGELFF. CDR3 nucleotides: TGTGCCAGCGTCGGGGACGCGAACACCGGGGAGCTGTTTTTT.

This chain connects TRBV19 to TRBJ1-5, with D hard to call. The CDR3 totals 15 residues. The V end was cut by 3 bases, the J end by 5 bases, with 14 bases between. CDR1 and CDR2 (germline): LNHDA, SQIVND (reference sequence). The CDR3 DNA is TGTGCCAGTAGTATTCAATCCAGACGGGATCAGCCCCAGCATTTT. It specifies CASSIQSRRDQPQHF. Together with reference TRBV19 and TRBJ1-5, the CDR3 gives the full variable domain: DGGITQSPKYLFRKEGQNVTLSCEQNLNHDAMYWYRQDPGQGLRLIYYSQIVNDFQKGDIAEGYSVSREKKESFPLTVTSAQKNPTAFYLCASSIQSRRDQPQHFGDGTRLSIL.

Here the CDR3 reads CASSSQGLGANEKLFF. CDR3 in DNA: TGTGCCAGCAGTTCCCAAGGGTTAGGTGCTAATGAAAAACTGTTTTTT. The chain recombines TRBV6-5 with TRBJ1-4; D is undetermined. The germline gives CDR1 MNHEY, CDR2 SVGAGI. The length of the CDR3 is 16 residues. Trimming removed 4 bases from V and 3 bases from J, with 15 bases in between.

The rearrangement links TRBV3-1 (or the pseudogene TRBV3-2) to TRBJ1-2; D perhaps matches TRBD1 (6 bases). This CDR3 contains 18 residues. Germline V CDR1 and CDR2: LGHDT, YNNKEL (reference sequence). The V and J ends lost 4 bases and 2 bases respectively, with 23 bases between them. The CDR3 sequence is CASSRMGDKRAVNYGYTF. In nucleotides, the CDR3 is TGTGCCAGCAGCCGGATGGGGGACAAAAGGGCGGTGAACTATGGCTACACCTTC.

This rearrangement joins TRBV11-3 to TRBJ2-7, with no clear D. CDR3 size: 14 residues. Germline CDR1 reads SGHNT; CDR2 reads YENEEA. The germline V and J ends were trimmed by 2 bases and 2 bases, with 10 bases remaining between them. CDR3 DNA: TGTGCCAGCAGCTTATCGCAGGCGACCTACGAGCAGTACTTC. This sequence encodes CASSLSQATYEQYF.

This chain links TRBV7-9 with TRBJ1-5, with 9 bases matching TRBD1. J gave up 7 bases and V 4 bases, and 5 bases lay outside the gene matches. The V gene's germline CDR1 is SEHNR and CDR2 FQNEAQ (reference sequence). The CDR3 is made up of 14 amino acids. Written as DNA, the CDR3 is TGTGCCAGCAGCTGGGGACAGGGTGGACAGCCCCAGCATTTT. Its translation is CASSWGQGGQPQHF.

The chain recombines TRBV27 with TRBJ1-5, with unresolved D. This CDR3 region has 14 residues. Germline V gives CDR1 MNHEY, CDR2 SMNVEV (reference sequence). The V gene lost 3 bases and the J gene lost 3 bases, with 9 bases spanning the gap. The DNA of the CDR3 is TGTGCCAGCAGTTTTTCAGGTCTCAATCAGCCCCAGCATTTT. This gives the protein CASSFSGLNQPQHF.

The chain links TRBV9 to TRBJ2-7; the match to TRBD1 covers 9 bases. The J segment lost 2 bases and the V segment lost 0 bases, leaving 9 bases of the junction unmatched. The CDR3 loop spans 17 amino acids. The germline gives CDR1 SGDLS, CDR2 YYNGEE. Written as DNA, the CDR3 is TGTGCCAGCAGCGTAGGGCTCGGACAGGGGTTTCCCTACGAGCAGTACTTC. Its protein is CASSVGLGQGFPYEQYF.

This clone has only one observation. DNA for the CDR3: TGTGCCAGCAGTGAAACGCGAAGATTACTACAGTTCTTC. This codes for CASSETRRLLQFF. The chain carries TRBV6-1 and TRBJ2-1; unclear D gene. This CDR3 region has 13 residues. Per germline, CDR1 MNHNS and CDR2 SASEGT. The V end lost 2 bases, the J end lost 13 bases, and 15 bases lay between the germline ends.

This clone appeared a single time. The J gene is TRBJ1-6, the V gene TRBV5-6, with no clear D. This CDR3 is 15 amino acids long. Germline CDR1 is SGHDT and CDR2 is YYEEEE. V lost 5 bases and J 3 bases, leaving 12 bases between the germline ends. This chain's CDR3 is CASSRIADYNSPLHF. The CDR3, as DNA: TGTGCCAGCAGTAGGATCGCCGACTATAATTCACCCCTCCACTTT.

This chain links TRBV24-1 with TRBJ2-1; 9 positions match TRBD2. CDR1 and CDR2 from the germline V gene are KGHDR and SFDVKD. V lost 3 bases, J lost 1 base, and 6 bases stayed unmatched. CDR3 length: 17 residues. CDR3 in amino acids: CATSDAAGGGSYNEQFF. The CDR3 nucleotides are TGTGCCACCAGTGATGCAGCGGGGGGCGGGTCCTACAATGAGCAGTTCTTC.

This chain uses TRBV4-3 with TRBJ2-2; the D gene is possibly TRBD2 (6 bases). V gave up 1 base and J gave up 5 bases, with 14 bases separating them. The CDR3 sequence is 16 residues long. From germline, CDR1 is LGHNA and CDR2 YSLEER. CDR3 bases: TGCGCCAGCAGCCAAGGGGGGGAGGTGAGGACCGGGGAGCTGTTTTTT. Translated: CASSQGGEVRTGELFF.

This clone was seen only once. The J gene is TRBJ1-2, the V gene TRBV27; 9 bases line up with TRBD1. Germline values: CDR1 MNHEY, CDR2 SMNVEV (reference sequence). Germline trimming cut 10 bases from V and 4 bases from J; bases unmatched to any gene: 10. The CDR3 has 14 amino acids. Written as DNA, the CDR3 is TGTGCCACCAAACAGGGGGCGGGGATCTATGGCTACACCTTC. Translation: CATKQGAGIYGYTF.

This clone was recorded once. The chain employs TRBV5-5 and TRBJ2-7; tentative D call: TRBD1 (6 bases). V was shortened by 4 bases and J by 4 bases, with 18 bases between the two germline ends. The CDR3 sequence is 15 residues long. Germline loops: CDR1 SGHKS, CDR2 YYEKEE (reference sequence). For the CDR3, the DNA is TGTGCCAGCAGCCGTGAAGGGGACACGACATACGAGCAGTACTTC. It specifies CASSREGDTTYEQYF.

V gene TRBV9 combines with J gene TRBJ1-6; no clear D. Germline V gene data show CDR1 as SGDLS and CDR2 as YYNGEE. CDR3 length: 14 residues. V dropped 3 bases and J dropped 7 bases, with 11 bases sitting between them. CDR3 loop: CASSAQAANSPLHF. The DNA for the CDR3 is TGTGCCAGCAGCGCCCAGGCAGCCAATTCACCCCTCCACTTT.

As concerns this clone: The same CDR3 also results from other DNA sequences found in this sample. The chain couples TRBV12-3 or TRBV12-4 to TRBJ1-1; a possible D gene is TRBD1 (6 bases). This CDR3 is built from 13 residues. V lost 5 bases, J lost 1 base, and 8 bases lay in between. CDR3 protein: CASSPTGNTEAFF. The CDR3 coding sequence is TGTGCCAGCAGTCCGACAGGGAACACTGAAGCTTTCTTT.

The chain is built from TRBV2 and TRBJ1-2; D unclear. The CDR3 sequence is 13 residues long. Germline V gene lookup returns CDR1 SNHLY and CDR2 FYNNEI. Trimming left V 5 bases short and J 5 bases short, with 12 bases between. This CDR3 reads CASSRGRGYGYTF. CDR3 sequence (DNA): TGTGCCAGCAGTCGAGGACGCGGATATGGCTACACCTTC.

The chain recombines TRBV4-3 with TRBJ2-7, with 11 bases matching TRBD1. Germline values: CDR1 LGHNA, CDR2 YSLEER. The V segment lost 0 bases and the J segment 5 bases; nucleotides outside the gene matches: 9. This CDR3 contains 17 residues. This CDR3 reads CASSQELGQGAFDEQYF. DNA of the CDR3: TGCGCCAGCAGCCAAGAACTCGGACAGGGGGCGTTCGACGAGCAGTACTTC.

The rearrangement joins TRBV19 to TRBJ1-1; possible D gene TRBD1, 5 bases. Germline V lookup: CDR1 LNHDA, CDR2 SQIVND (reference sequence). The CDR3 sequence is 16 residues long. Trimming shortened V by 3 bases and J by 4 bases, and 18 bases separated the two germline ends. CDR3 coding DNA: TGTGCCAGTAGTATCGGATCGGGAGTGGGGGTCACTGAAGCTTTCTTT. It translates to CASSIGSGVGVTEAFF.

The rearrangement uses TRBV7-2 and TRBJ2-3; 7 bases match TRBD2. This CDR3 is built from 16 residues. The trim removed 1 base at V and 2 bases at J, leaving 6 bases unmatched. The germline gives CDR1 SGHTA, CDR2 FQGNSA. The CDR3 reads CASSLVGTTNTDTQYF. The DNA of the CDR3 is TGTGCCAGCAGCTTAGTGGGGACTACAAACACAGATACGCAGTATTTT.

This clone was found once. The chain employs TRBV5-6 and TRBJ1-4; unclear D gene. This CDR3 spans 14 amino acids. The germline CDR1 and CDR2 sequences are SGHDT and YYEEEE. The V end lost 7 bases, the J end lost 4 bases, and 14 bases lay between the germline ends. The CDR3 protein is CASRTAANNEKLFF. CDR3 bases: TGTGCCAGCCGGACCGCCGCCAATAATGAAAAACTGTTTTTT.

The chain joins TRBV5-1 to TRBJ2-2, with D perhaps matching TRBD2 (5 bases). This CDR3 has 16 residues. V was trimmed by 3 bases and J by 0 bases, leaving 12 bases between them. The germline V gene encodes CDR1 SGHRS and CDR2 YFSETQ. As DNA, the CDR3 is TGCGCCAGCAGCTCGGGGATCGGAACGAACACCGGGGAGCTGTTTTTT. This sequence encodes CASSSGIGTNTGELFF.

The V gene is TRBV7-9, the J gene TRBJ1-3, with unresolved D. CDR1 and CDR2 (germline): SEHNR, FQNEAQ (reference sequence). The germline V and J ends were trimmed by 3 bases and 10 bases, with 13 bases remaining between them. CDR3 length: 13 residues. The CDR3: CASSFGLGGTIYF. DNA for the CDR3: TGTGCCAGCAGCTTCGGCCTTGGAGGGACCATATATTTT.

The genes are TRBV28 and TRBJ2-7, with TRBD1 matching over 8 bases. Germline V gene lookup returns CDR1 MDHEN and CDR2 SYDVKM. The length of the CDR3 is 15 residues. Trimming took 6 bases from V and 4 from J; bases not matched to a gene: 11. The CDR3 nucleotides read TGTGCCAGCAGGACTCCAGGGGGCGTTATGTACGAGCAGTACTTC. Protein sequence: CASRTPGGVMYEQYF.

In DNA, the CDR3 is TGCAGTGCTAGTAAAGGGGATATCCAGCCCCAGCATTTT. Translating it yields CSASKGDIQPQHF. The chain recombines TRBV20-1 with TRBJ1-5; TRBD1 might be the D (5 bases). The CDR3 length is 13 residues. Germline loops: CDR1 DFQATT, CDR2 SNEGSKA (reference sequence). V was cut by 3 bases and J by 7 bases, with 13 bases left in between.

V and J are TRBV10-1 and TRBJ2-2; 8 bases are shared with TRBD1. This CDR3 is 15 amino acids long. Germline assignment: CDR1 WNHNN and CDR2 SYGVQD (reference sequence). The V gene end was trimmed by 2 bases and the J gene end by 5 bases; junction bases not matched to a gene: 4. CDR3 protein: CASSELQGGTGELFF. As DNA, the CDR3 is TGCGCCAGCAGTGAGCTACAGGGGGGAACCGGGGAGCTGTTTTTT.

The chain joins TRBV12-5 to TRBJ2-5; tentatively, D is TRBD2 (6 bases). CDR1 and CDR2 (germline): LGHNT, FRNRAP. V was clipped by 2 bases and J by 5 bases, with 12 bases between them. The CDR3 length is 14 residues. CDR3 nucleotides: TGTGCTAGTGGTTTGACGGGGGATGAGGAGACCCAGTACTTC. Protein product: CASGLTGDEETQYF.

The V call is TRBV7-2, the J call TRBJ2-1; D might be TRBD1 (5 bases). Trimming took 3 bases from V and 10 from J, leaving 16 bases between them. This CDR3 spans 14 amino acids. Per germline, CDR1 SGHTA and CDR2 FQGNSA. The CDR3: CASSFRSEGVEQFF. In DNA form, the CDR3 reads TGTGCCAGCAGCTTCCGGTCTGAAGGGGTCGAGCAGTTCTTC.